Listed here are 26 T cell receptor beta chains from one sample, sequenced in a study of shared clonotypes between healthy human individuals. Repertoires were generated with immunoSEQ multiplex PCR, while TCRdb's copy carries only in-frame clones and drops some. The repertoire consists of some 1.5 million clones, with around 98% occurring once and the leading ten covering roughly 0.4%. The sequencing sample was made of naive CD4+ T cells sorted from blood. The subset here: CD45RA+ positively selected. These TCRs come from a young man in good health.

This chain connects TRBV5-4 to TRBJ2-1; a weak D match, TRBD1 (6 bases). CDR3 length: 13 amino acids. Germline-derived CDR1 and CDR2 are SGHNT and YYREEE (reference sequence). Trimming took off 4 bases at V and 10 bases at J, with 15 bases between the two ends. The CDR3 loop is CASSQRDRPEQFF. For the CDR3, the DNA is TGTGCCAGCAGCCAAAGAGACAGGCCCGAGCAGTTCTTC.

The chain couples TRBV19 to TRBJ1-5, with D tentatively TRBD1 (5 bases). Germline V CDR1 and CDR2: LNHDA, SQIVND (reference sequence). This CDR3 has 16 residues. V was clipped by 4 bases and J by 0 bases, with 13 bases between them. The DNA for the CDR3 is TGTGCCAGTAGTACCCTCGGGACCTTTAGCAATCAGCCCCAGCATTTT. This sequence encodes CASSTLGTFSNQPQHF. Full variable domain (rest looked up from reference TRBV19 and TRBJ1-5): DGGITQSPKYLFRKEGQNVTLSCEQNLNHDAMYWYRQDPGQGLRLIYYSQIVNDFQKGDIAEGYSVSREKKESFPLTVTSAQKNPTAFYLCASSTLGTFSNQPQHFGDGTRLSIL.

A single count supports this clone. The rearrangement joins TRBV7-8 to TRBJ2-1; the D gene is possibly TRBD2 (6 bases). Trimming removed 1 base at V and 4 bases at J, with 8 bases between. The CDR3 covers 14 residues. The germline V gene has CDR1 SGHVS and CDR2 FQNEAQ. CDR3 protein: CASSLGLAYNEQFF. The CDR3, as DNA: TGTGCCAGCAGCTTAGGTCTAGCGTACAATGAGCAGTTCTTC.

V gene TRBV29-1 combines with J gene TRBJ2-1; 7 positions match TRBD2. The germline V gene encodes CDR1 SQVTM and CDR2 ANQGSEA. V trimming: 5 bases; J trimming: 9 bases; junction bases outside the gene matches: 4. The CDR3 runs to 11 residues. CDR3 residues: CSVRDYGEQFF. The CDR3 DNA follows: TGCAGCGTTAGGGACTATGGTGAGCAGTTCTTC.

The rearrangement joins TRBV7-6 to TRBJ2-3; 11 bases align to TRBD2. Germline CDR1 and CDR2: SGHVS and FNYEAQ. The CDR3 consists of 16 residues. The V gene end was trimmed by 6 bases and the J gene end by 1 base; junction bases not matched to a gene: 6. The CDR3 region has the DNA TGTGCCAGCAGAAAACTAGCGGGAGAAGGCACAGATACGCAGTATTTT. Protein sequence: CASRKLAGEGTDTQYF.

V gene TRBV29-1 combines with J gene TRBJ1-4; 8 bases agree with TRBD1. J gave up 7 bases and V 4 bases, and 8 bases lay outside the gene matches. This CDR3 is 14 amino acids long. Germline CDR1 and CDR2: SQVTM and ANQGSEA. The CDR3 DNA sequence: TGCAGCGTTGGAGAGCAGGGGGCAGGTGAAAAACTGTTTTTT. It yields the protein CSVGEQGAGEKLFF.

The CDR3 here is CATASGSRTDTQYF. The CDR3 region has the DNA TGTGCCACCGCGAGTGGGTCTCGCACAGATACGCAGTATTTT. V gene TRBV18 combines with J gene TRBJ2-3; the D is unclear. Trimming cost V 10 bases and J 1 base, with 15 bases left between them. The CDR3 is 14 amino acids. Germline CDR1 KGHSH, CDR2 LQKENI.

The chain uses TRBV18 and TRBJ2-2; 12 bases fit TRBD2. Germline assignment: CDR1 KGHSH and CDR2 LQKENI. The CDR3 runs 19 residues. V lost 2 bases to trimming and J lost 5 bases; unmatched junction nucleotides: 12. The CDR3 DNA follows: TGTGCCAGCTCACCATTGCCCGCTAGCCTAGCGGGAGGGACCGGGGAGCTGTTTTTT. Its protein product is CASSPLPASLAGGTGELFF. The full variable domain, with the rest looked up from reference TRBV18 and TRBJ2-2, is NAGVMQNPRHLVRRRGQEARLRCSPMKGHSHVYWYRQLPEEGLKFMVYLQKENIIDESGMPKERFSAEFPKEGPSILRIQQVVRGDSAAYFCASSPLPASLAGGTGELFFGEGSRLTVL.

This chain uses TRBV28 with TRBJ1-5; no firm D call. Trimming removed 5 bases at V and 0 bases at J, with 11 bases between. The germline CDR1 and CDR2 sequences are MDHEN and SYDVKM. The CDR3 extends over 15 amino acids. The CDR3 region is CASSLRSYSNQPQHF. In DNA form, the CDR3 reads TGTGCCAGCAGTCTTCGGAGTTATAGCAATCAGCCCCAGCATTTT.

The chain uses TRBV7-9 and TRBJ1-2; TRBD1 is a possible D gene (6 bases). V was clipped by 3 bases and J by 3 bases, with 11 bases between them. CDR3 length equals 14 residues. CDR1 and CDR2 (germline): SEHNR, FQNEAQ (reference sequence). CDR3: CASSLAGDYYGYTF. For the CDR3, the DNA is TGTGCCAGCAGCTTGGCAGGGGACTACTATGGCTACACCTTC.

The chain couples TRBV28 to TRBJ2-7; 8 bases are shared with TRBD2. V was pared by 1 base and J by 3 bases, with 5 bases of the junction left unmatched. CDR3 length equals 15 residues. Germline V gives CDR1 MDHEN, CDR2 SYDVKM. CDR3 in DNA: TGTGCCAGCAGTTTATCGGGAGGGGGACGCTACGAGCAGTACTTC. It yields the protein CASSLSGGGRYEQYF.

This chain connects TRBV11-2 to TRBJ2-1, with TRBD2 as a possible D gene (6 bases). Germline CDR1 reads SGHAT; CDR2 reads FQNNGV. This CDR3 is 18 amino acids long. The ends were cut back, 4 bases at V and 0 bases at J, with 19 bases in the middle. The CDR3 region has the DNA TGTGCCAGCAGCTCACCCCAAGGGAGGAGAAGCTCCTACAATGAGCAGTTCTTC. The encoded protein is CASSSPQGRRSSYNEQFF.

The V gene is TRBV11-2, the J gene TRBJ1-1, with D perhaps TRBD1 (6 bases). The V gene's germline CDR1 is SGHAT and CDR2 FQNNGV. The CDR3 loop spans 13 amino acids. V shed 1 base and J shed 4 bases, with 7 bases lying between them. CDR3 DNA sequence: TGTGCCAGCAGCTTAGCCAGGGGCACTGAAGCTTTCTTT. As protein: CASSLARGTEAFF.

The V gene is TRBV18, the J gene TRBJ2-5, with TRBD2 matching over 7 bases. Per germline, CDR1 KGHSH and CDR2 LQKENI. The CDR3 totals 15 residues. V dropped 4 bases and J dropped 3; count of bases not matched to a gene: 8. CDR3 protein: CASSLSRTSKETQYF. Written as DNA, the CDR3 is TGTGCCAGCTCACTTTCTCGGACTAGTAAAGAGACCCAGTACTTC.

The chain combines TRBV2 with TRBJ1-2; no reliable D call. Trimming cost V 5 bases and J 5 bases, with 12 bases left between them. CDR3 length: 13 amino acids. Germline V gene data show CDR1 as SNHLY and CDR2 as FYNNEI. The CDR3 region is CASSPDFLYGYTF. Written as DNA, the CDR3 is TGTGCCAGCAGTCCGGACTTTCTATATGGCTACACCTTC.

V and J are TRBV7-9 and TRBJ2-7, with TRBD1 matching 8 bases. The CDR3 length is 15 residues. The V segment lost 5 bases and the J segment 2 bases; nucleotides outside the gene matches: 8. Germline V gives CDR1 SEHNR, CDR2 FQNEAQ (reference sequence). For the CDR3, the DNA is TGTGCCAGCAGCACCCACAGGGGGTTTACCTACGAGCAGTACTTC. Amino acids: CASSTHRGFTYEQYF.

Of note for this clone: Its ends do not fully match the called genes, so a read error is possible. The CDR3 bases are TGTGCCAGCAGCCCTAAGCGAGTGGGGTGGCTCTTC. Residues: CASSPKRVGWLF. The V and J genes are TRBV7-8 and TRBJ2-1; D is ambiguous. This CDR3 is 12 amino acids long. Germline CDR1 reads SGHVS; CDR2 reads FQNEAQ.

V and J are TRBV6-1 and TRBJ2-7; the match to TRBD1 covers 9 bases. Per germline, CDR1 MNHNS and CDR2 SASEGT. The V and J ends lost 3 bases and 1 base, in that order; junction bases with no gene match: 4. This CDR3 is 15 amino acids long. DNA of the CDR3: TGTGCCAGCAGTGATCAGACAGGGGGATCCTACGAGCAGTACTTC. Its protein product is CASSDQTGGSYEQYF.

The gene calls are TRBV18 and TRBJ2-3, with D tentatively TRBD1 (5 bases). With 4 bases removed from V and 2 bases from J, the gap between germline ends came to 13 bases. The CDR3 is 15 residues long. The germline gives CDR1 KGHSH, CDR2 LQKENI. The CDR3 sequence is CASSLTQGFTDTQYF. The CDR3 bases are TGTGCCAGCTCACTCACTCAGGGTTTCACAGATACGCAGTATTTT.

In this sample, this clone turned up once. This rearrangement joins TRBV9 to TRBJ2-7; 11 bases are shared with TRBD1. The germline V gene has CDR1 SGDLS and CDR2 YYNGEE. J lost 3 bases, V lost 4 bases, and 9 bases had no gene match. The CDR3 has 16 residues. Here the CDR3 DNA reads TGTGCCAGCAGCCCGGACAGGGGGCTAGGGGGCTACGAGCAGTACTTC. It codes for CASSPDRGLGGYEQYF.

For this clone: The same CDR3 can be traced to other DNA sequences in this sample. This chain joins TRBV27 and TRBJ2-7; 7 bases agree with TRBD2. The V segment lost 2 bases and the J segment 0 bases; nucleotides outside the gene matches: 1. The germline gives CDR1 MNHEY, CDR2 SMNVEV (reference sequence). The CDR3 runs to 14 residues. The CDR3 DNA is TGTGCCAGCAGTTTAGCGGGAGTCTCCTACGAGCAGTACTTC. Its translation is CASSLAGVSYEQYF.

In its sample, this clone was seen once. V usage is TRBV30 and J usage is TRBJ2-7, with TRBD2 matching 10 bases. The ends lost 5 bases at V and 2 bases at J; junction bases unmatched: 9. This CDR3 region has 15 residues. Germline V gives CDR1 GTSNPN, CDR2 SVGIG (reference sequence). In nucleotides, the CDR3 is TGTGCCTGGGAACCGGGACTAGCGAGAGCCTACGAGCAGTACTTC. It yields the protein CAWEPGLARAYEQYF.

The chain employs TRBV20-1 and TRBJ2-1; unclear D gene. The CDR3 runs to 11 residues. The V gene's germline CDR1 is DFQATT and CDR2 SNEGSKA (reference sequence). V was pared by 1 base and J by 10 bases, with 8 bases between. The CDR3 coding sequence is TGCAGTGCTAGAGTCCCGTTGGAGCAGTTCTTC. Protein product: CSARVPLEQFF.

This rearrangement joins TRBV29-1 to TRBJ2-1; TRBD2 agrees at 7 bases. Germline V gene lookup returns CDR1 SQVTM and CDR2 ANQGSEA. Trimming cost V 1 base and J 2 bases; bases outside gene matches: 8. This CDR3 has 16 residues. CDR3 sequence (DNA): TGCAGCGTTGAAGTCGGGGAGGGAGCCACCTACAATGAGCAGTTCTTC. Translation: CSVEVGEGATYNEQFF.

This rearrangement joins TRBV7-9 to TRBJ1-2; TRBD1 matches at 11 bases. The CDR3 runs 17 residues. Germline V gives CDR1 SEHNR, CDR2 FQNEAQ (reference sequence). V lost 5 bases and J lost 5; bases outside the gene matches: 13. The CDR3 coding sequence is TGTGCCAGCAGCCCAGGGAGCCGGGACAGGGGGTTATATGGCTACACCTTC. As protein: CASSPGSRDRGLYGYTF.

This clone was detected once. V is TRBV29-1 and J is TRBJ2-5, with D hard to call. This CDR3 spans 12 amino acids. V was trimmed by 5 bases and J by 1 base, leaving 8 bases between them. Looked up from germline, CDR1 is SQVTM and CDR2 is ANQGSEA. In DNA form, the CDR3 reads TGCAGCGTTAGCCCTTCCCAAGAGACCCAGTACTTC. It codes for CSVSPSQETQYF.